This T cell receptor (beta chain) was recorded in a study of blood T cell repertoires in COVID-19. V shed 5 bases, J shed 1 base, and the junction held 2 bases outside the gene matches. From germline, CDR1 is SEHNR and CDR2 FQNEAQ (reference sequence). CDR3 length: 14 residues. Assay: immunoSEQ multiplex PCR; the TCRdb copy retains only in-frame clones and omits some. Found here are more than 95,000 clones, approximately 84% of them singletons; the top ten hold under 30%. This clone was seen repeatedly, ten times or more. The clonotype originates from a man between 60 and 70 years old with acute or convalescent COVID-19. The sample was peripheral blood. V and J are TRBV7-9 and TRBJ2-3; 8 bases fit TRBD1. The CDR3 DNA is TGTGCCAGCAGCGTACAGGGGGGCACAGATACGCAGTATTTT. Translation gives CASSVQGGTDTQYF.